This T cell receptor beta chain derives from a study of T cells in Graves' hyperthyroidism and ophthalmopathy. Findings and caveats of the study: Separating ophthalmopathy from stable hyperthyroidism was achieved by a 13 V-J model.

Amplification yielded TCR beta CDR3 regions, with RNA transcripts as the source. HTBI primers were employed in a first-round RT-PCR of the TCR CDR3. TCRdb re-derived calls from the multiplex PCR reads in MiXCR, one entry per CDR3 protein. The sample includes around 620,000 distinct CDR3 sequences, about 14% of them seen just once. Trimming cost V 6 bases and J 4 bases, with 9 bases left between them. Germline V gene sequence: CDR1 ENHRY, CDR2 SYGVKD. The CDR3 totals 13 residues. This clonotype was seen ten or more times. Antigen specificity is unknown. The source of the PBMCs was about 10 ml of fresh peripheral blood.

Sample: blood. The sequence derives from a woman aged 18-29 years with Graves' ophthalmopathy. The chain uses TRBV10-3 and TRBJ1-4; D remains ambiguous. CDR3 region: CAIRSVGNEKLFF. CDR3 coding DNA: TGTGCCATCAGGAGCGTCGGTAATGAAAAACTGTTTTTT.